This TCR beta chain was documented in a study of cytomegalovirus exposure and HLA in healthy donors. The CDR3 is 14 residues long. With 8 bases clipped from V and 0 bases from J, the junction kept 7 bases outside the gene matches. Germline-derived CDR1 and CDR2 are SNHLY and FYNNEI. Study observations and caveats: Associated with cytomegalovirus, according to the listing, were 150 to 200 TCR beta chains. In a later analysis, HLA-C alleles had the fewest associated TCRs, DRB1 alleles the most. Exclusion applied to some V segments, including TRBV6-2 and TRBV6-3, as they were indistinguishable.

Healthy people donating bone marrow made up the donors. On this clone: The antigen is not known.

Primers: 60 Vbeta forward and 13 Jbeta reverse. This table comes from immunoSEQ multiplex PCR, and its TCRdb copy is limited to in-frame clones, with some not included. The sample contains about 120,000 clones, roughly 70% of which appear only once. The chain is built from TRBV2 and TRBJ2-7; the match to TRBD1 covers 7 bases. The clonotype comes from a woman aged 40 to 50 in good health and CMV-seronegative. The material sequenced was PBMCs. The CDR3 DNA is TGTGCCAGCGCCCGGGACAGCTACTCCTACGAGCAGTACTTC. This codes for CASARDSYSYEQYF.